One sample yielded the 3 T cell receptor beta chains listed below, sequenced in a study of response to subunit inactivated influenza vaccine. Each CDR3 protein gets one entry after TCRdb re-called the RT-PCR reads with MiXCR. In the table there are around 250,000 distinct CDR3 sequences, more than 9% of which are singletons. This specimen was non-naive T cells sorted from PBMCs, taken roughly 2 weeks before vaccination. These TCRs come from a man in his forties or fifties who received an inactivated influenza vaccine.

This clonotype was seen ten or more times. This chain links TRBV6-1 with TRBJ2-3, with TRBD2 as a possible D gene (6 bases). CDR1 MNHNS and CDR2 SASEGT come from the germline V gene. CDR3 size: 14 residues. V lost 7 bases and J lost 2, with 13 bases in between. The CDR3 here is CASKKGRSTDTQYF. In DNA form, the CDR3 reads TGTGCCAGCAAAAAGGGGAGGTCCACAGATACGCAGTATTTT.

In its sample, this clonotype was seen a few times. This rearrangement joins TRBV7-9 to TRBJ1-4; 9 positions agree with TRBD1. In germline, CDR1 is SEHNR, CDR2 FQNEAQ (reference sequence). The CDR3 extends over 15 amino acids. J gave up 8 bases and V 2 bases, and 6 bases lay outside the gene matches. DNA for the CDR3: TGTGCCAGCAGCTTACCGACAGGGGGGAACGAAAAACTGTTTTTT. Translating gives CASSLPTGGNEKLFF. The full variable domain, completed using reference TRBV7-9 and TRBJ1-4, is DTGVSQNPRHKITKRGQNVTFRCDPISEHNRLYWYRQTLGQGPEFLTYFQNEAQLEKSRLLSDRFSAERPKGSFSTLEIQRTEQGDSAMYLCASSLPTGGNEKLFFGSGTQLSVL.

V is TRBV4-2 and J is TRBJ2-6; a possible D gene is TRBD2 (6 bases). From germline, CDR1 is LGHNA and CDR2 YNFKEQ. The CDR3 length is 18 residues. V lost 0 bases and J 2 bases, leaving 14 bases between the germline ends. CDR3: CASSQDGTQSTGANVLTF. The DNA of the CDR3 is TGTGCCAGCAGCCAAGATGGGACTCAGAGCACTGGGGCCAACGTCCTGACTTTC.